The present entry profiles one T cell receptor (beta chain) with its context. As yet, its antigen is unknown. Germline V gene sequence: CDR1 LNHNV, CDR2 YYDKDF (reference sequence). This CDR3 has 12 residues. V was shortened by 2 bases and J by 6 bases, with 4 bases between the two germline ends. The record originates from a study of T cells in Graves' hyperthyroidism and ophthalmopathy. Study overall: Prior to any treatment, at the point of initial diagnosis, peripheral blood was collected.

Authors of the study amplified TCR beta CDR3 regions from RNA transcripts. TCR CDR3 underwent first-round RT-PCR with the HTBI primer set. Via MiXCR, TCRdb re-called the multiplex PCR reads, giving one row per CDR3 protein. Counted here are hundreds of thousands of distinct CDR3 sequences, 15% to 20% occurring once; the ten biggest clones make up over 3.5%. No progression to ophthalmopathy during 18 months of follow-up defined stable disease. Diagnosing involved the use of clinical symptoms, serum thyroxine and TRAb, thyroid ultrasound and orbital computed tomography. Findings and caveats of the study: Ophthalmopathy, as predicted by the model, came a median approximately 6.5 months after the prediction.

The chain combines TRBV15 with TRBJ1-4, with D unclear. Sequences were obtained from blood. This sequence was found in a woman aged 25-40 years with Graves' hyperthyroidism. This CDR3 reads CATSRLDEKLFF. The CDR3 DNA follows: TGTGCCACCAGCAGACTAGATGAAAAACTGTTTTTT.